Below, 27 T cell receptor beta chains from the same sample are listed, as sequenced in a study of CD8+CD57+ T cells in acquired aplastic anemia. CD8+CD57+ cell expansion, shown by flow cytometry, had occurred in the patients selected for sequencing. Profiling of TCR beta VDJ combinations and CDR3 sequences used genomic DNA as template. One entry per CDR3 protein, called by TCRdb with MiXCR from the reads. This table has about 160,000 distinct CDR3 sequences, more than 40% appearing once. Source material: sorted CD4+, CD8+, or CD8+CD57+ T cells (not recorded which) from PBMCs. Receptor source: a human donor with aplastic anemia.

This clonotype was seen many times. The chain couples TRBV10-3 to TRBJ1-2, with D perhaps TRBD1 (5 bases). Germline-derived CDR1 and CDR2 are ENHRY and SYGVKD. V gave up 0 bases and J gave up 4 bases, with 15 bases separating them. CDR3 length: 16 amino acids. The DNA for the CDR3 is TGTGCCATCAGTGAGTCAATGGACACCAGCCTCTATGGCTACACCTTC. Amino acid sequence: CAISESMDTSLYGYTF.

This clonotype has a count of ten or more. The gene calls are TRBV7-8 and TRBJ2-2, with 7 bases fitting TRBD1. The CDR3 has 17 residues. V lost 2 bases to trimming and J lost 7 bases; unmatched junction nucleotides: 13. The germline gives CDR1 SGHVS, CDR2 FQNEAQ. In DNA form, the CDR3 reads TGTGCCAGCAGCTTAAATTTGGCAGGGGGTGGACTCGGGGAGCTGTTTTTT. It is translated as CASSLNLAGGGLGELFF.

The rearrangement links TRBV9 to TRBJ2-5, with D perhaps TRBD1 (5 bases). V was cut by 4 bases and J by 3 bases, with 13 bases left in between. The CDR3 length is 14 residues. Germline V gene data show CDR1 as SGDLS and CDR2 as YYNGEE. Written as DNA, the CDR3 is TGTGCCAGCAGCCTGGGCGGACAAGAAGAGACCCAGTACTTC. Its protein is CASSLGGQEETQYF.

The V call is TRBV7-2, the J call TRBJ2-1; 14 nucleotides align to TRBD2. CDR3 length: 18 amino acids. Per germline, CDR1 SGHTA and CDR2 FQGNSA. The V gene end was trimmed by 0 bases and the J gene end by 7 bases; junction bases not matched to a gene: 8. The CDR3, as DNA: TGTGCCAGCAGCTTAGCGCGGACTAGCGGGAGGCACGGGAATGAGCAGTTCTTC. Amino acid sequence: CASSLARTSGRHGNEQFF.

In the case of this clonotype: A much larger clone differs from this one at a single base, so this may be a read error. This sequence joins TRBV30 and TRBJ2-7; 7 nucleotides match TRBD1. Germline V gives CDR1 GTSNPN, CDR2 SVGIG (reference sequence). With 1 base clipped from V and 5 bases from J, the junction kept 5 bases outside the gene matches. The CDR3 spans 13 residues. The CDR3 bases are TGTGCCTGGAGTGAGGGGGCTTCCCACGAGCAGTACTTC. Its protein product is CAWSEGASHEQYF.

CDR3 amino acids: CASSLRGKEGETQYF. CDR3 nucleotide sequence: TGCGCCAGCAGCTTGCGTGGAAAAGAGGGGGAGACCCAGTACTTC. The V and J genes are TRBV5-1 and TRBJ2-5; D possibly uses TRBD1 or TRBD2 (5 bases each). CDR1 is SGHRS, CDR2 YFSETQ, per germline. The CDR3 length is 15 residues. The germline V and J ends were trimmed by 1 base and 5 bases, with 15 bases remaining between them.

This sequence joins TRBV2 and TRBJ1-4; the D gene is possibly TRBD1 (6 bases). The CDR3 runs to 13 residues. The germline CDR1 and CDR2 sequences are SNHLY and FYNNEI. CDR3: CVTAGRGREKLFF. In nucleotides, the CDR3 is TGTGTTACAGCGGGCAGGGGCAGAGAAAAACTGTTTTTT.

V and J are TRBV5-6 and TRBJ2-7, with a weak D call TRBD1 (6 bases). The V gene lost 4 bases and the J gene lost 3 bases, with 17 bases spanning the gap. CDR3 length equals 15 residues. Germline V CDR1 and CDR2: SGHDT, YYEEEE. In nucleotides, the CDR3 is TGTGCCAGCAGCCCAAGGGGCAGGGGTCTCTACGAGCAGTACTTC. As protein: CASSPRGRGLYEQYF.

This chain connects TRBV29-1 to TRBJ2-1; the match to TRBD2 covers 16 bases. This CDR3 region has 17 residues. Germline CDR1 SQVTM, CDR2 ANQGSEA. V shed 6 bases and J 7 bases; nucleotides not matched to a gene: 12. This CDR3 reads CSVGTSGRAGSDNEQFF. The CDR3 region has the DNA TGCAGCGTGGGGACTAGCGGGAGGGCCGGATCGGATAATGAGCAGTTCTTC.

The rearrangement uses TRBV12-5 and TRBJ2-5, with 16 positions matching TRBD2. The CDR3 totals 16 residues. Losses at the gene ends were 6 bases for V and 2 bases for J; bases not matched to a gene: 3. Germline V gives CDR1 LGHNT, CDR2 FRNRAP. CDR3 DNA: TGTGCTAGTGGCCCGGGACTAGCGGGGGGGCAAGAGACCCAGTACTTC. Its translation: CASGPGLAGGQETQYF.

The chain uses TRBV19 and TRBJ1-6; TRBD1 agrees at 9 bases. The V segment lost 5 bases and the J segment 8 bases; nucleotides outside the gene matches: 4. Per the germline V gene, CDR1 is LNHDA and CDR2 is SQIVND (reference sequence). CDR3 length: 14 residues. The chain's CDR3 is CASSVGQGHSPLHF. The CDR3 coding sequence is TGTGCCAGTAGTGTGGGACAGGGCCATTCACCCCTCCACTTT. Looking up the rest from reference TRBV19 and TRBJ1-6 gives the full variable domain: DGGITQSPKYLFRKEGQNVTLSCEQNLNHDAMYWYRQDPGQGLRLIYYSQIVNDFQKGDIAEGYSVSREKKESFPLTVTSAQKNPTAFYLCASSVGQGHSPLHFGNGTRLTVT.

This clonotype was seen repeatedly, ten times or more. The rearrangement joins TRBV9 to TRBJ1-1; D ambiguous. Per germline, CDR1 SGDLS and CDR2 YYNGEE. This CDR3 has 14 residues. V lost 2 bases, J lost 0 bases, and 8 bases lay in between. CDR3 in amino acids: CASSVTGLNTEAFF. The CDR3 coding sequence is TGTGCCAGCAGCGTGACGGGTCTGAACACTGAAGCTTTCTTT. Based on the CDR3 plus reference TRBV9 and TRBJ1-1, the full variable domain is DSGVTQTPKHLITATGQRVTLRCSPRSGDLSVYWYQQSLDQGLQFLIQYYNGEERAKGNILERFSAQQFPDLHSELNLSSLELGDSALYFCASSVTGLNTEAFFGQGTRLTVV.

This clonotype was recorded only once. The chain has TRBV20-1 and TRBJ1-5; D not certain. The CDR3 extends over 15 amino acids. CDR1 is DFQATT, CDR2 SNEGSKA, per germline (reference sequence). Between the trimmed V and J ends, which lost 5 bases and 3 bases, there was a span of 17 bases. CDR3 sequence reads: CSAFSDTGTNQPQHF. DNA of the CDR3: TGCAGTGCTTTCTCAGACACGGGCACCAATCAGCCCCAGCATTTT.

The chain combines TRBV6-4 with TRBJ2-5; 8 positions match TRBD2. Germline V gene sequence: CDR1 MRHNA, CDR2 SNTAGT. J lost 1 base, V lost 6 bases, and 7 bases had no gene match. The CDR3 length is 15 residues. The CDR3 loop reads CASSETSGSQETQYF. CDR3 coding DNA: TGTGCCAGCAGCGAAACTAGCGGTAGCCAAGAGACCCAGTACTTC.

The rearrangement uses TRBV2 and TRBJ1-2, with 7 bases that match TRBD1. The CDR3 is made up of 15 amino acids. V dropped 6 bases and J dropped 5; count of bases not matched to a gene: 12. Germline V gene sequence: CDR1 SNHLY, CDR2 FYNNEI. The CDR3 DNA is TGTGCCAGCAGCCAACAGGGGCGGGAAGGATATGGCTACACCTTC. Protein: CASSQQGREGYGYTF.

At least ten counts were recorded for this clonotype. The chain uses TRBV4-3 and TRBJ1-1; no firm D call. The CDR3 length is 15 residues. V gave up 8 bases and J gave up 3 bases, with 19 bases separating them. Germline V gene lookup returns CDR1 LGHNA and CDR2 YSLEER. The CDR3 loop reads CASGRSPSGDTEAFF. The CDR3, as DNA: TGCGCCAGCGGCCGTTCCCCAAGCGGGGACACTGAAGCTTTCTTT.

This clonotype was recorded once. The rearrangement uses TRBV2 and TRBJ1-5, with no clear D. CDR1 and CDR2 (germline): SNHLY, FYNNEI. There are 13 residues in the CDR3. The ends were cut back, 3 bases at V and 6 bases at J, with 9 bases in the middle. This CDR3 reads CASSDRWGQPQHF. CDR3 DNA sequence: TGTGCCAGCAGTGACAGGTGGGGTCAGCCCCAGCATTTT.

In this sample, this clonotype turned up a few times. The rearrangement joins TRBV15 to TRBJ2-4; D is unclear. The CDR3 totals 13 residues. Trimming cost V 0 bases and J 5 bases, with 5 bases left between them. Germline V gene lookup returns CDR1 LNHNV and CDR2 YYDKDF (reference sequence). Here the CDR3 DNA reads TGTGCCACCAGCAGAGAAGGGCAAAACATTCAGTACTTC. It encodes CATSREGQNIQYF.

This clonotype was counted ten times or more. The chain couples TRBV7-3 to TRBJ2-5; 7 bases map to TRBD2. CDR1 is SGHTA, CDR2 FQGTGA, per germline. This CDR3 spans 15 amino acids. V gave up 1 base and J gave up 0 bases; unmatched junction bases: 2. The CDR3 sequence: CASSLMGGNQETQYF. The CDR3 DNA reads as TGTGCCAGCAGCTTAATGGGGGGGAACCAAGAGACCCAGTACTTC.

As for this clonotype: A read error may be the cause here, since a much bigger clone is one base away. The chain employs TRBV13 and TRBJ1-2, with 9 bases identical to TRBD1. The V and J ends lost 2 bases and 7 bases, in that order; junction bases with no gene match: 17. This CDR3 spans 18 amino acids. Germline CDR1 is PRHDT and CDR2 is FYEKMQ (reference sequence). The CDR3 protein is CASSLRVPDRGYWRGYTF. CDR3 sequence (DNA): TGTGCCAGCAGCTTAAGGGTCCCGGACAGGGGATATTGGCGTGGCTACACCTTC.

V usage is TRBV29-1 and J usage is TRBJ1-5, with 7 positions matching TRBD1. Germline assignment: CDR1 SQVTM and CDR2 ANQGSEA. The length of the CDR3 is 14 residues. The J segment lost 3 bases and the V segment lost 0 bases, leaving 2 bases of the junction unmatched. The CDR3 DNA reads as TGCAGCGTTGAAGAAGGGGGCAACAATCAGCCCCAGCATTTT. Its translation: CSVEEGGNNQPQHF.

The V and J genes are TRBV7-8 and TRBJ2-7; 8 nucleotides agree with TRBD1. Germline-derived CDR1 and CDR2 are SGHVS and FQNEAQ. Trimming cost V 0 bases and J 5 bases; bases outside gene matches: 12. The CDR3 extends over 17 amino acids. The chain's CDR3 is CASSLAHMTGEYHEQYF. CDR3 nucleotide sequence: TGTGCCAGCAGCTTAGCACACATGACAGGGGAGTACCACGAGCAGTACTTC.

V usage is TRBV24-1 and J usage is TRBJ2-5; 7 bases are shared with TRBD1. This CDR3 is 15 amino acids long. In germline, CDR1 is KGHDR, CDR2 SFDVKD. Losses at the gene ends were 3 bases for V and 5 bases for J; bases not matched to a gene: 8. The CDR3 DNA is TGTGCCACCAGTGATCCGACAGGGCTTGGTGAGACCCAGTACTTC. Residues: CATSDPTGLGETQYF.

This clonotype was detected many times. This chain connects TRBV11-1 to TRBJ2-3, with D unclear. The CDR3 is 16 amino acids. Germline V gives CDR1 SGHAT, CDR2 FQDESV (reference sequence). V lost 5 bases and J 4 bases, leaving 19 bases between the germline ends. CDR3 in amino acids: CASSPPLGLSSDTQYF. Here the CDR3 DNA reads TGTGCCAGCAGCCCCCCCCTAGGTCTCTCGTCAGATACGCAGTATTTT. Full variable domain (missing parts from reference TRBV11-1 and TRBJ2-3): EAEVAQSPRYKITEKSQAVAFWCDPISGHATLYWYRQILGQGPELLVQFQDESVVDDSQLPKDRFSAERLKGVDSTLKIQPAELGDSAMYLCASSPPLGLSSDTQYFGPGTRLTVL.

This clonotype occurred many times. This chain links TRBV3-1 with TRBJ1-1, with D uncertain. V lost 1 base, J lost 4 bases, and 7 bases lay in between. This CDR3 has 13 amino acids. Germline-derived CDR1 and CDR2 are LGHDT and YNNKEL (reference sequence). The CDR3 DNA reads TGTGCCAGCAGCCAAGGACCGGGCACTGAAGCTTTCTTT. Translated, it gives CASSQGPGTEAFF.

This clonotype was counted many times. The V gene is TRBV20-1, the J gene TRBJ2-7, with 8 nucleotides matching TRBD2. Germline CDR1 is DFQATT and CDR2 is SNEGSKA (reference sequence). The CDR3 extends over 14 amino acids. Germline trimming cut 5 bases from V and 3 bases from J; bases unmatched to any gene: 9. CDR3 DNA: TGCAGTGCTTATACAGCGGGAGAGTTCTACGAGCAGTACTTC. It specifies CSAYTAGEFYEQYF.

The V call is TRBV5-4, the J call TRBJ1-1; D might be TRBD1 (5 bases). Trimming took off 0 bases at V and 0 bases at J, with 12 bases between the two ends. The CDR3 covers 16 residues. Germline lookup yields CDR1 SGHNT and CDR2 YYREEE (reference sequence). The CDR3 DNA reads TGTGCCAGCAGCTTGGCCTTAGGACAAATGAACACTGAAGCTTTCTTT. Translation gives CASSLALGQMNTEAFF.